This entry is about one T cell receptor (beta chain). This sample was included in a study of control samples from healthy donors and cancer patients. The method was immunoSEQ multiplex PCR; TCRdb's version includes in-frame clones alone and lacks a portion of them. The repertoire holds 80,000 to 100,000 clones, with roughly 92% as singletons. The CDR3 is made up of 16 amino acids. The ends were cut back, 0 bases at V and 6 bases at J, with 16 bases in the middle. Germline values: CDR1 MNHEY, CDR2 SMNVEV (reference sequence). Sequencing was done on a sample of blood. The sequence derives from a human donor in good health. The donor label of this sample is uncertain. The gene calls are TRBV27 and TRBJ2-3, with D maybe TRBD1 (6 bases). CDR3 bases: TGTGCCAGCAGTTTATCGGGAACAGGGTTCATCGATACGCAGTATTTT. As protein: CASSLSGTGFIDTQYF.